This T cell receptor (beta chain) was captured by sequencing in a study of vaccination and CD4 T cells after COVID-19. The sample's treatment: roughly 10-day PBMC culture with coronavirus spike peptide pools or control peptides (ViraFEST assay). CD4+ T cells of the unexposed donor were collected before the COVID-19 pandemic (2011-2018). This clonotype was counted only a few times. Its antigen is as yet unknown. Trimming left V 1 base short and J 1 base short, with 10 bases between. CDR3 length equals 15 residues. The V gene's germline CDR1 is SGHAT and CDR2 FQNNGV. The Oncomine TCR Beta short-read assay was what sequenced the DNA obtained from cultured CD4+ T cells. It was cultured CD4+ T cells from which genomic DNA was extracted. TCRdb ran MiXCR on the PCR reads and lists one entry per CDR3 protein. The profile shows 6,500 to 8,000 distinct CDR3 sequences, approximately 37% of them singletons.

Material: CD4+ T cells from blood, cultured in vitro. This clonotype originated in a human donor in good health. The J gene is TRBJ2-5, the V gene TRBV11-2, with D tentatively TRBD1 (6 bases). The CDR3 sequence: CASSLVDSFQETQYF. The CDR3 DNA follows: TGTGCCAGCAGCTTAGTGGACAGCTTCCAAGAGACCCAGTACTTC.